Listed below are T cell receptor beta chains from one sample, sequenced in a study of cytomegalovirus exposure and HLA in healthy donors. Clones were sequenced by immunoSEQ multiplex PCR, and TCRdb holds only the in-frame ones, with some missing. The sample contains 100,000 to 150,000 clones, roughly 78% of which appear only once. Sequenced: PBMCs. The receptors here all came from a man aged 25-40 years in good health and CMV-seronegative. Each CDR3 is given with its conserved first and last residue.

J	V	CDR3
TRBJ2-2	TRBV5-4	CASSPGQGRAGELFF
TRBJ2-7	TRBV10-3	CAISAGWYEQYF
TRBJ2-1	TRBV4-2	CASSHASGPSYNEQFF
TRBJ2-7	TRBV7-2	CASSLASGREPHEQYF
TRBJ2-1	TRBV7-2	CASSLAFWASGQSSYNEQFF
TRBJ2-2	TRBV5-6	CASSFRAGGTTGELFF
TRBJ1-3	TRBV11-2	CASSSPSRTGNTIYF
TRBJ1-1	TRBV6-5	CASTGWDTEAFF
TRBJ1-5	TRBV23-1	CASLFYGNQPQHF
TRBJ1-1	TRBV18	CASSPGQGAGTEAFF
TRBJ1-5	TRBV4-2	CASSQEGITGQPQNF
TRBJ2-7	TRBV9	CASSHGTGREGEQYF
TRBJ2-7	TRBV11-2	CASSKQGLYEQYF
TRBJ2-7	TRBV10-3	CAIGGVTYEQYF
TRBJ1-1	TRBV19	CASSMGQVVNEAFF
TRBJ2-1	TRBV7-8	CASSLASGLGSEQFF
TRBJ1-3	TRBV10-3	CAISEGRQRYSGNTIYF
TRBJ1-3	TRBV11-2	CASSLVGEAGNTIYF
TRBJ2-1	TRBV7-3	CASSPMTSGIYNEQFF
TRBJ2-1	TRBV9	CASSVVGLGYDNEQFF
TRBJ1-2	TRBV12-5	CASVLRTGQGYYGYTF
TRBJ2-1	TRBV7-9	CASSRGTGTGSYNEQFF
TRBJ1-1	TRBV28	CASSLSRVNTEAFF
TRBJ1-5	TRBV27	CASARQDSNQPQHF
TRBJ1-3	TRBV6-5	CASSTTGGSGNTIYF
TRBJ2-1	TRBV7-8	CASSLGLAGYNEQFF
TRBJ2-4	TRBV6-6	CASSQFGRAKNIQYF
TRBJ2-7	TRBV28	CASSLLGGGLAGVEGYEQYF
TRBJ2-1	TRBV7-2	CASSFSGGREQFF
TRBJ1-5	TRBV27	CASSLTPFPYQPQHF
TRBJ2-7	TRBV27	CASSHGQFYEQYF
TRBJ1-1	TRBV28	CASRAGPGAFF
TRBJ2-3	TRBV13	CASSSIRVGDTQYF
TRBJ1-1	TRBV10-3	CAISVTGFGLSTEAFF
TRBJ1-5	TRBV5-6	CASSSGPYSNQPQHF
TRBJ1-5	TRBV27	CASQKDRAGQPQHF
TRBJ1-2	TRBV7-9	CASSLQGAFYGYTF